Listed below are T cell receptor beta chains from one sample, sequenced in a study of T cell responses to AZD1222 COVID-19 vaccine. Clones were sequenced by immunoSEQ multiplex PCR, and TCRdb holds only the in-frame ones, with some missing. The repertoire consists of over 110,000 clones, with roughly 90% occurring once and the leading ten covering about 3%. Sequences were derived from peripheral blood, sampled on day 0 of AZD1222 vaccination. The receptors originated from an adult in good health. The CDR3 runs from the conserved cysteine through the conserved F or W. Each record gives: V gene, D gene, clone size, J gene, CDR3 protein, CDR3 DNA. D genes are given only for firm matches. Some rows have no size entry. The others give once, few or many, or a class for an expanded clone.

TRBV12-3/TRBV12-4	NA	NA	TRBJ1-4	CASRAGRVEKLFF	TGTGCCAGCAGAGCCGGCAGGGTCGAAAAACTGTTTTTT
TRBV4-2	NA	NA	TRBJ1-4	CASSQQIPGGAPEKLFF	TGTGCCAGCAGCCAACAAATCCCCGGGGGCGCCCCTGAAAAACTGTTTTTT
TRBV5-4	TRBD2	NA	TRBJ2-5	CASSLRLAGRGETQYF	TGTGCCAGCAGCTTGAGGCTAGCGGGACGCGGAGAGACCCAGTACTTC
TRBV5-1	TRBD1	NA	TRBJ1-4	CASSSGTGTNEKLFF	TGCGCCAGCAGCTCCGGGACAGGGACTAATGAAAAACTGTTTTTT
TRBV7-7	NA	once	TRBJ1-1	CASSLGENTEAFF	TGTGCCAGCAGCTTGGGCGAGAACACTGAAGCTTTCTTT
TRBV9	NA	NA	TRBJ2-5	CASSVQRGETQYF	TGTGCCAGCAGCGTGCAGCGAGGAGAGACCCAGTACTTC
TRBV15	NA	once	TRBJ2-2	CATSRAGNTGELFF	TGTGCCACCAGCAGAGCAGGAAACACCGGGGAGCTGTTTTTT
TRBV5-1	NA	NA	TRBJ2-7	CASRRDRTAYEQYF	TGCGCCAGCAGACGCGATAGGACGGCCTACGAGCAGTACTTC
TRBV19	NA	NA	TRBJ1-1	CASSMRGRGSNTEAFF	TGTGCCAGTAGTATGAGGGGGAGGGGATCGAACACTGAAGCTTTCTTT
TRBV11-3	NA	NA	TRBJ2-2	CASSLENSMTGTGELFF	TGTGCCAGCAGCTTAGAGAACTCAATGACAGGTACCGGGGAGCTGTTTTTT
TRBV30	NA	NA	TRBJ2-5	CAWSGPAQYF	TGTGCCTGGAGTGGGCCAGCCCAGTACTTC
TRBV3-1/TRBV3-2	NA	NA	TRBJ2-7	CASSQDGARGGEQYF	TGTGCCAGCAGCCAAGATGGAGCCAGGGGAGGAGAGCAGTACTTC
TRBV6-1	NA	NA	TRBJ1-2	CASSETGRGYGYTF	TGTGCCAGCAGTGAAACCGGCAGGGGCTATGGCTACACCTTC
TRBV5-1	NA	NA	TRBJ1-1	CASSFGLNTEAFF	TGCGCCAGCAGCTTCGGCCTGAACACTGAAGCTTTCTTT
TRBV7-3	NA	NA	TRBJ2-5	CASSVTGETQYF	TGTGCCAGCAGCGTGACTGGGGAGACCCAGTACTTC
TRBV4-2	NA	NA	TRBJ1-1	CASSGRSPNTEAFF	TGTGCCAGCAGCGGAAGAAGCCCGAACACTGAAGCTTTCTTT
TRBV5-6	TRBD1	NA	TRBJ2-2	CASSLVKGAVTGELFF	TGTGCCAGCAGCTTGGTGAAGGGGGCGGTCACCGGGGAGCTGTTTTTT
TRBV5-8	NA	NA	TRBJ1-6	CASSLAGDYNSPLHF	TGTGCCAGCAGCTTGGCCGGGGATTATAATTCACCCCTCCACTTT
TRBV5-1	NA	NA	TRBJ2-5	CASSGVMGQETQYF	TGCGCCAGCAGCGGGGTCATGGGGCAAGAGACCCAGTACTTC
TRBV6-6	NA	NA	TRBJ1-2	CASGSGGLEGYGYTF	TGTGCCAGCGGCTCCGGGGGACTCGAGGGCTATGGCTACACCTTC
TRBV5-8	NA	once	TRBJ2-7	CASSPLYSGAYEQYF	TGTGCCAGCAGCCCTCTCTACAGTGGGGCCTACGAGCAGTACTTC
TRBV7-2	NA	NA	TRBJ2-1	CASSLARTYEQFF	TGTGCCAGCAGCTTAGCCCGGACCTATGAGCAGTTCTTC
TRBV9	TRBD2	NA	TRBJ2-7	CASSPHQGLAGSYEQYF	TGTGCCAGCAGCCCTCATCAGGGGCTAGCGGGCTCCTACGAGCAGTACTTC
TRBV11-1	NA	NA	TRBJ2-7	CASSLAGEAYEQYF	TGTGCCAGCAGCTTAGCGGGAGAAGCCTACGAGCAGTACTTC
TRBV6-5	NA	NA	TRBJ2-2	CASCTRQSNTGELFF	TGTGCCAGCTGTACGCGGCAGTCGAACACCGGGGAGCTGTTTTTT
TRBV6-2/TRBV6-3	NA	NA	TRBJ1-6	CASSYGGQTSSYNSPLHF	TGTGCCAGCAGTTACGGAGGACAGACGAGCTCCTATAATTCACCCCTCCACTTT
TRBV5-1	NA	NA	TRBJ1-3	CASSFGTGNSGNTIYF	TGCGCCAGCAGCTTCGGGACGGGGAACTCTGGAAACACCATATATTTT
TRBV3-1/TRBV3-2	NA	once	TRBJ1-2	CASSLGHLGTYGYTF	TGTGCCAGCAGCCTTGGACATCTTGGGACCTATGGCTACACCTTC
TRBV6-4	TRBD2	NA	TRBJ2-1	CASSLYLAGGYDGQFF	TGTGCCAGCAGTCTATATCTAGCGGGAGGGTACGATGGGCAGTTCTTC
TRBV28	TRBD2	NA	TRBJ2-2	CASSPGLAVPGELFF	TGTGCCAGCAGTCCGGGACTAGCGGTCCCCGGGGAGCTGTTTTTT